The clone carrying this T cell receptor (beta chain) turned up a few times. No antigen is known for it. This record comes from a study of T cell repertoires in cytomegalovirus infection. Across the study: Indications came from public TCR beta signatures; they pointed to CMV infection and to a matching HLA type.

The V and J ends lost 5 bases and 0 bases respectively, with 12 bases between them. From germline, CDR1 is SGHTA and CDR2 FQGTGA. CDR3 length: 15 residues. General study findings and limits: Based on cumulative public TCR beta family frequency, carriers of CMV plus the relevant HLA were identified. CMV-specific HLA-C-restricted TCR beta clonotypes dominated the ex vivo response.

Each CDR3 protein is one row after TCRdb ran MiXCR on the reads. The table shows about 300,000 distinct CDR3 sequences, with 20% to 30% occurring only once. The chain links TRBV7-3 to TRBJ2-3; no firm D call. The origin of this receptor is a human donor in good health (CMV status not recorded). Some clones in this sample may be carry-over from other donors' samples. The sample comprised PBMCs. The CDR3 bases are TGTGCCAGCAGCCTACAAGCCCGGAGCACAGATACGCAGTATTTT. Translating gives CASSLQARSTDTQYF.